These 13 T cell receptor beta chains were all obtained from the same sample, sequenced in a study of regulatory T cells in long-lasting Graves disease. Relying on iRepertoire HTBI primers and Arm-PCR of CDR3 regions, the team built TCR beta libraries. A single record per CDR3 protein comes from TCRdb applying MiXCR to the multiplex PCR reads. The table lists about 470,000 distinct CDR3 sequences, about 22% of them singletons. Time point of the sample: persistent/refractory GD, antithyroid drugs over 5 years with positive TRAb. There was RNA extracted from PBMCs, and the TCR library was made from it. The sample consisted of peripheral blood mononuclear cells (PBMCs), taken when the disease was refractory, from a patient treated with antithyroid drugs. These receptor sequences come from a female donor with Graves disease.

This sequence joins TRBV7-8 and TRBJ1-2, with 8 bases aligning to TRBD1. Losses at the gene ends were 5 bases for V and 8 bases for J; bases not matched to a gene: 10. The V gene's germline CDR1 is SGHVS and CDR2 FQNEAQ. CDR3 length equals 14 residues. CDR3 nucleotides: TGTGCCAGCAGCCCCTCCGGACAGGGTAGGGGCTACACCTTC. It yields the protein CASSPSGQGRGYTF.

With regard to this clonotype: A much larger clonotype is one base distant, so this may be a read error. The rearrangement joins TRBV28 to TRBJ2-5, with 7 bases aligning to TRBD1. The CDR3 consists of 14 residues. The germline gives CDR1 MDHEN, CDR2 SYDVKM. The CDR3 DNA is TGTGCCAGCAGTTTTAATAGGGGGCGAGAGACCCAGCACTTC. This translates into CASSFNRGRETQHF.

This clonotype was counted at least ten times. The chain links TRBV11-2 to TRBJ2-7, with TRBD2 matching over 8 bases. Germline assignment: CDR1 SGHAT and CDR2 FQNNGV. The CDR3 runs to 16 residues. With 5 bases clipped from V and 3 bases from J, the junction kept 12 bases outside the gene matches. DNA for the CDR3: TGTGCCAGCAGCCCCGGTTCGGAGCGGGGGCGCTACGAGCAGTACTTC. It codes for CASSPGSERGRYEQYF. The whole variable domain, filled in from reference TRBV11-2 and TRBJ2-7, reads EAGVAQSPRYKIIEKRQSVAFWCNPISGHATLYWYQQILGQGPKLLIQFQNNGVVDDSQLPKDRFSAERLKGVDSTLKIQPAKLEDSAVYLCASSPGSERGRYEQYFGPGTRLTVT.

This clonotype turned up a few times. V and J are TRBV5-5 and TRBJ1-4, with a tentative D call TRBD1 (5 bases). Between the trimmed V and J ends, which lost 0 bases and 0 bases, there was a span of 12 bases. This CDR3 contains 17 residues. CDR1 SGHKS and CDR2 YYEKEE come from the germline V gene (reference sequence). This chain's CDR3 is CASSLARDLPTNEKLFF. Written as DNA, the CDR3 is TGTGCCAGCAGCTTGGCCCGGGACCTACCAACTAATGAAAAACTGTTTTTT. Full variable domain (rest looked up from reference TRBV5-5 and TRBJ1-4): DAGVTQSPTHLIKTRGQQVTLRCSPISGHKSVSWYQQVLGQGPQFIFQYYEKEERGRGNFPDRFSARQFPNYSSELNVNALLLGDSALYLCASSLARDLPTNEKLFFGSGTQLSVL.

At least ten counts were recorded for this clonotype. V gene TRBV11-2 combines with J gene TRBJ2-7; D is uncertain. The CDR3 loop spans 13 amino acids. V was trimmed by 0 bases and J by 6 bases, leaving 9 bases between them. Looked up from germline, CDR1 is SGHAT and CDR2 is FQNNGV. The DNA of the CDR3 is TGTGCCAGCAGCTTAGAGGTGGAAACCGAGCAGTACTTC. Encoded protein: CASSLEVETEQYF.

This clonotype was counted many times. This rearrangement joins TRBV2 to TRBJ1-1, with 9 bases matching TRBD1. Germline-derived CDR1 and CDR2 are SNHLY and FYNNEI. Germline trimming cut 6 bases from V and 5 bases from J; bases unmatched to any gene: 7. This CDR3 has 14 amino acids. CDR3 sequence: CASRLDRGGTEAFF. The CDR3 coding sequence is TGTGCCAGCAGATTGGACAGGGGTGGGACTGAAGCTTTCTTT. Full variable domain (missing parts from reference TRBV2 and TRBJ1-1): EPEVTQTPSHQVTQMGQEVILRCVPISNHLYFYWYRQILGQKVEFLVSFYNNEISEKSEIFDDQFSVERPDGSNFTLKIRSTKLEDSAMYFCASRLDRGGTEAFFGQGTRLTVV.

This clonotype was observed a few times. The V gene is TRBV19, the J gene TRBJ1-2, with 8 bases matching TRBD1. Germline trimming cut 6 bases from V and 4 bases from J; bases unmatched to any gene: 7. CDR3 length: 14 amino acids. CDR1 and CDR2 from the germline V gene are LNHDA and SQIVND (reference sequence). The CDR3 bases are TGTGCCAGTAGACCGGGACAGGACTCCTATGGCTACACCTTC. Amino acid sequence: CASRPGQDSYGYTF.

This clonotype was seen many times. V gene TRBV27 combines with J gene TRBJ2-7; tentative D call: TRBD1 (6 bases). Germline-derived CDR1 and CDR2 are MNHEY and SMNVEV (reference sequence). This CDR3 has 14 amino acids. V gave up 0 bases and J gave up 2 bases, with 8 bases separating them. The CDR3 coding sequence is TGTGCCAGCAGTTTATCGGGGGCGGCCTACGAGCAGTACTTC. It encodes CASSLSGAAYEQYF.

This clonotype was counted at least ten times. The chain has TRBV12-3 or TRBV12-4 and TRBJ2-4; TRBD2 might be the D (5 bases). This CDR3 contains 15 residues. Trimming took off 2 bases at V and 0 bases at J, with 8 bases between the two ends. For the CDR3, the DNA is TGTGCCAGCAGTTTATACGCGGGAGCCAAAAACATTCAGTACTTC. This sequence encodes CASSLYAGAKNIQYF.

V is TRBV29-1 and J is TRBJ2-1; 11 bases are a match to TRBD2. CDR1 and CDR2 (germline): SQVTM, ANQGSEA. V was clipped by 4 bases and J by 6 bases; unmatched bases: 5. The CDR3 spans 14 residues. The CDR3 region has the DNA TGCAGCGTTGGCCCACTAGCGGGAGCCAATGAGCAGTTCTTC. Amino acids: CSVGPLAGANEQFF.

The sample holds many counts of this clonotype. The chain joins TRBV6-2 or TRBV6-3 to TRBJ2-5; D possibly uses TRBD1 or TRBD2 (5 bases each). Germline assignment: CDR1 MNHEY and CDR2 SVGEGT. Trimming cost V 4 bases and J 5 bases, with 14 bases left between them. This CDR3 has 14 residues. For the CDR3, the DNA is TGTGCCAGCAGTTCTCGGGGACCGGGGGAGACCCAGTACTTC. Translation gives CASSSRGPGETQYF.

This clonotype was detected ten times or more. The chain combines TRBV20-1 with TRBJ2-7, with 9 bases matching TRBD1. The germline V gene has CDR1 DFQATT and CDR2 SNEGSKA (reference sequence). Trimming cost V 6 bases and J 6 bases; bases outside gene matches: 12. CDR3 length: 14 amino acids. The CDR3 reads CSARTGEGNGEQYF. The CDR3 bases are TGCAGTGCCCGGACAGGGGAAGGGAACGGCGAGCAGTACTTC.

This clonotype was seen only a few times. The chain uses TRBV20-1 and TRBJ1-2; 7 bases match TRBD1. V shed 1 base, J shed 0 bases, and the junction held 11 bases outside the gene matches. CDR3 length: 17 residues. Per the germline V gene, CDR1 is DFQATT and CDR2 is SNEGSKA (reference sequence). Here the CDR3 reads CSARGQRPGGPNYGYTF. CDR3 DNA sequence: TGCAGTGCTAGAGGTCAGAGGCCAGGGGGACCTAACTATGGCTACACCTTC.